These 25 T cell receptor beta chains were sequenced from one sample in a study of cytomegalovirus exposure and HLA in healthy donors. PCR used 60 Vbeta primers and 13 Jbeta primers. Sequencing was performed with immunoSEQ multiplex PCR; in TCRdb, only in-frame clones are kept and a portion is missing. This table holds 150,000 or so clones, nearly 80% found once. Sequencing was done on a sample of PBMCs. These TCRs come from a man aged 40-55 years in good health and CMV-seropositive.

This CDR3 reads CASSPGTNNEQFF. Written as DNA, the CDR3 is TGTGCCAGCTCCCCCGGGACTAACAATGAGCAGTTCTTC. This chain connects TRBV6-5 to TRBJ2-1; 7 positions match TRBD2. This CDR3 is 13 amino acids long. The V segment lost 8 bases and the J segment 5 bases; nucleotides outside the gene matches: 6. The germline V gene has CDR1 MNHEY and CDR2 SVGAGI.

The genes are TRBV19 and TRBJ1-2; TRBD1 matches at 7 bases. CDR3 length equals 14 residues. Germline values: CDR1 LNHDA, CDR2 SQIVND (reference sequence). V gave up 5 bases and J gave up 3 bases; unmatched junction bases: 6. CDR3 DNA: TGTGCCAGTAGTGCGGGACAGCAGTACTATGGCTACACCTTC. Encoded protein: CASSAGQQYYGYTF.

The chain combines TRBV14 with TRBJ2-4, with 9 bases matching TRBD1. The CDR3 has 14 amino acids. Germline values: CDR1 SGHDN, CDR2 FVKESK. V trimming: 4 bases; J trimming: 9 bases; junction bases outside the gene matches: 7. The DNA for the CDR3 is TGTGCCAGCAGCCCTTGGGACAGGGCAACCATTCAGTACTTC. Translated, it gives CASSPWDRATIQYF.

J is TRBJ2-7 and V is TRBV11-3; the D gene is possibly TRBD1 (6 bases). The CDR3 length is 14 residues. V was cut by 5 bases and J by 0 bases, with 11 bases left in between. Germline CDR1 and CDR2: SGHNT and YENEEA. This CDR3 is CASSGRDNSYEQYF. The CDR3 nucleotides are TGTGCCAGCAGCGGCCGGGACAACTCCTACGAGCAGTACTTC.

The J gene is TRBJ1-2, the V gene TRBV6-6; maybe TRBD1 (6 bases). The CDR3 contains 14 residues. Trimming left V 5 bases short and J 4 bases short, with 14 bases between. Germline V gene data show CDR1 as MNHNY and CDR2 as SVGAGI (reference sequence). The CDR3 DNA reads TGTGCCAGCAGTCATTTCGGACAGATCTATGGCTACACCTTC. Protein: CASSHFGQIYGYTF.

This CDR3 reads CAISGTSNSYNEQFF. The DNA of the CDR3 is TGTGCCATCAGTGGGACTAGCAACTCCTACAATGAGCAGTTCTTC. The rearrangement uses TRBV10-3 and TRBJ2-1; 8 bases match TRBD2. Germline loops: CDR1 ENHRY, CDR2 SYGVKD. J gave up 0 bases and V 4 bases, and 2 bases lay outside the gene matches. The CDR3 covers 15 residues.

The rearrangement joins TRBV6-5 to TRBJ1-5, with D unclear. The CDR3 has 12 amino acids. The germline V and J ends were trimmed by 6 bases and 6 bases, with 9 bases remaining between them. Germline lookup yields CDR1 MNHEY and CDR2 SVGAGI. CDR3 in amino acids: CASSAGIQPQHF. The CDR3 DNA is TGTGCCAGCAGCGCGGGGATTCAGCCCCAGCATTTT.

To note about this clone: A read error may produce the germline difference seen at one junction end. V is TRBV7-9 and J is TRBJ1-2; 9 bases are shared with TRBD1. Germline V gives CDR1 SEHNR, CDR2 FQNEAQ (reference sequence). This CDR3 is built from 15 residues. CDR3 nucleotide sequence: TGTTCCAGCAGCTTAACGGGACAGGGATTCTATGGCTACACCTTC. Encoded protein: CSSSLTGQGFYGYTF.

This sequence joins TRBV7-3 and TRBJ1-2, with TRBD1 as a possible D gene (5 bases). V was trimmed by 4 bases and J by 0 bases, leaving 6 bases between them. CDR1 SGHTA and CDR2 FQGTGA come from the germline V gene. The CDR3 length is 13 residues. Written as DNA, the CDR3 is TGTGCCAGCAGCTCGACAGCTAACTATGGCTACACCTTC. Amino acid sequence: CASSSTANYGYTF.

The chain recombines TRBV19 with TRBJ1-1, with TRBD1 as a possible D gene (6 bases). CDR3 size: 16 residues. The V gene's germline CDR1 is LNHDA and CDR2 SQIVND (reference sequence). The V end was cut by 1 base, the J end by 6 bases, with 18 bases between. The CDR3 sequence: CASSIVFRGANAEAFF. CDR3 bases: TGTGCCAGTAGTATAGTCTTTCGGGGGGCGAATGCTGAAGCTTTCTTT.

The V and J genes are TRBV6-6 and TRBJ2-1, with a weak D call TRBD1 (7 bases). The length of the CDR3 is 12 residues. Trimming left V 5 bases short and J 8 bases short, with 10 bases between. Germline V lookup: CDR1 MNHNY, CDR2 SVGAGI (reference sequence). DNA of the CDR3: TGTGCCAGCAGTGCCAGGGGGGATGAGCAGTTCTTC. Residues: CASSARGDEQFF.

The rearrangement uses TRBV29-1 and TRBJ2-7; D might be TRBD2 (6 bases). Trimming removed 4 bases from V and 2 bases from J, with 9 bases in between. Germline values: CDR1 SQVTM, CDR2 ANQGSEA. This CDR3 region has 12 residues. The CDR3 loop is CSVVAGPYEQYF. The CDR3 DNA sequence: TGCAGCGTTGTCGCGGGACCCTACGAGCAGTACTTC.

This clone was detected a few times. The J gene is TRBJ2-3, the V gene TRBV15, with TRBD1 matching over 7 bases. Germline V lookup: CDR1 LNHNV, CDR2 YYDKDF (reference sequence). Unmatched junction bases numbered 3, after V lost 7 bases and J lost 2 bases. This CDR3 has 13 residues. CDR3 sequence: CATNGQVTDTQYF. CDR3 DNA: TGTGCCACCAATGGACAGGTCACAGATACGCAGTATTTT.

The V call is TRBV7-8, the J call TRBJ2-5; D gene unclear. The J call may be in error: the DNA end matches TRBJ2-7 better. The germline V gene encodes CDR1 SGHVS and CDR2 FQNEAQ. This CDR3 is built from 15 residues. CDR3: CASSLVTAMGYEQYF. CDR3 bases: TGTGCCAGCAGCTTAGTTACGGCTATGGGCTACGAGCAGTACTTC.

The chain has TRBV29-1 and TRBJ2-3; TRBD2 aligns across 7 bases. Germline CDR1 reads SQVTM; CDR2 reads ANQGSEA. Trimming removed 4 bases from V and 2 bases from J; junction bases left unmatched: 9. The CDR3 runs 15 residues. CDR3 DNA: TGCAGCGTTGTGAGGGCGGGAGTCACCACAGATACGCAGTATTTT. It translates to CSVVRAGVTTDTQYF.

The chain combines TRBV23-1 with TRBJ1-4; 8 bases agree with TRBD1. TRBV23-1 is annotated as an ORF whose role is uncertain. V gave up 0 bases and J gave up 5 bases; unmatched junction bases: 23. The CDR3 extends over 22 amino acids. As DNA, the CDR3 is TGCGCCAGCAGTCAATCCGCCAATCGCCCTTTCCCTGCAGGGGGCCCGAATGAAAAACTGTTTTTT. This translates into CASSQSANRPFPAGGPNEKLFF.

The chain links TRBV7-9 to TRBJ1-1; possible D gene TRBD1, 6 bases. Germline CDR1 reads SEHNR; CDR2 reads FQNEAQ (reference sequence). V was shortened by 5 bases and J by 0 bases, with 13 bases between the two germline ends. The CDR3 consists of 15 residues. CDR3 coding DNA: TGTGCCAGCAGCACTATACAGGGTTTGAACACTGAAGCTTTCTTT. This gives the protein CASSTIQGLNTEAFF.

The chain carries TRBV9 and TRBJ1-3; the D gene is possibly TRBD1 (6 bases). Germline-derived CDR1 and CDR2 are SGDLS and YYNGEE. Trimming removed 1 base from V and 0 bases from J, with 11 bases in between. This CDR3 is built from 16 residues. DNA of the CDR3: TGTGCCAGCAGCGTATATGGGGGCATCTCTGGAAACACCATATATTTT. Encoded protein: CASSVYGGISGNTIYF.

The chain has TRBV5-6 and TRBJ2-3, with 7 nucleotides matching TRBD1. CDR3 size: 17 residues. After removal of 1 base from V and 2 bases from J, the junction contained 10 bases not matched to a gene. The V gene's germline CDR1 is SGHDT and CDR2 YYEEEE. CDR3 sequence reads: CASSLTTGTDSTDTQYF. The CDR3 coding sequence is TGTGCCAGCAGCTTGACCACCGGGACAGACTCCACAGATACGCAGTATTTT.

The sample holds a few counts of this clone. The rearrangement joins TRBV6-6 to TRBJ1-1, with 9 bases identical to TRBD1. Looked up from germline, CDR1 is MNHNY and CDR2 is SVGAGI (reference sequence). This CDR3 contains 14 residues. Germline trimming cut 4 bases from V and 0 bases from J; bases unmatched to any gene: 0. The CDR3 loop reads CASSWDRVNTEAFF. The CDR3 coding sequence is TGTGCCAGCAGTTGGGACAGGGTGAACACTGAAGCTTTCTTT.

This clone was counted between two and nine times. The V and J genes are TRBV4-3 and TRBJ1-1, with TRBD1 as a possible D gene (5 bases). V was clipped by 1 base and J by 3 bases, with 12 bases between them. This CDR3 contains 15 residues. CDR1 and CDR2 (germline): LGHNA, YSLEER. The CDR3 bases are TGCGCCAGCAGCCAAGGACAGATTCAGGACACTGAAGCTTTCTTT. Protein product: CASSQGQIQDTEAFF.

The chain carries TRBV7-9 and TRBJ2-2; 11 bases match TRBD2. CDR3 length: 16 amino acids. The ends lost 5 bases at V and 5 bases at J; junction bases unmatched: 7. Germline V CDR1 and CDR2: SEHNR, FQNEAQ (reference sequence). In DNA form, the CDR3 reads TGTGCCAGCAGCGACAGGACTAGCGGGTCGACCGGGGAGCTGTTTTTT. It translates to CASSDRTSGSTGELFF.

J is TRBJ2-7 and V is TRBV9, with 8 bases aligning to TRBD1. Germline V gives CDR1 SGDLS, CDR2 YYNGEE. The CDR3 contains 15 residues. Trimming cost V 3 bases and J 0 bases; bases outside gene matches: 5. CDR3 bases: TGTGCCAGCAGCGCCTCAACAGGGGGCTCCTACGAGCAGTACTTC. This gives the protein CASSASTGGSYEQYF.

V gene TRBV28 combines with J gene TRBJ2-7; 7 bases are shared with TRBD2. Trimming cost V 4 bases and J 4 bases; bases outside gene matches: 13. Germline V lookup: CDR1 MDHEN, CDR2 SYDVKM. This CDR3 comprises 16 residues. Here the CDR3 DNA reads TGTGCCAGCAGTTCGGTGGCGGGAGCAAAGGGGTACGAGCAGTACTTC. This codes for CASSSVAGAKGYEQYF.

This chain connects TRBV30 to TRBJ2-7; TRBD2 might be the D (6 bases). V gave up 3 bases and J gave up 3 bases, with 18 bases separating them. This CDR3 region has 15 residues. The germline CDR1 and CDR2 sequences are GTSNPN and SVGIG (reference sequence). CDR3 in amino acids: CAWRDGGGPYYEQYF. DNA for the CDR3: TGTGCCTGGAGGGACGGCGGAGGGCCCTACTACGAGCAGTACTTC.